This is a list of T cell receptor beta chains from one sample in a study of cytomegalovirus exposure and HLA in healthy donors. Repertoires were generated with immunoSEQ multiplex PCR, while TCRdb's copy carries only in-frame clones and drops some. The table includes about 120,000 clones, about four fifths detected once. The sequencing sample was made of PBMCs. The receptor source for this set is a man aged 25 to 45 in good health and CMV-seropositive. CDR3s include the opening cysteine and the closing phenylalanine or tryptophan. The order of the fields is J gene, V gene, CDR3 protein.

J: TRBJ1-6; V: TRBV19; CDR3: CASKVGTRERSPLHF
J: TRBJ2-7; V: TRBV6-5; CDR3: CASRGSRRGTYEQYF
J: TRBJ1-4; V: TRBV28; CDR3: CASSFQGANEKLFF
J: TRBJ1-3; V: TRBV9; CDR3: CASSVEAGPAGNTIYF
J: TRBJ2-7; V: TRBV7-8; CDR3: CASSLAEGQSYEQYF
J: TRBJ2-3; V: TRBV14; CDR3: CASSQWTGLDTDTQYF
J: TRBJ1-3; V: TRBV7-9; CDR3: CASTGRDTSGNTIYF
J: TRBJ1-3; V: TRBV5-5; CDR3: CASSQGDSWLLGNTIYF
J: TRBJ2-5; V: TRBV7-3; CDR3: CASSLSLGETQYF
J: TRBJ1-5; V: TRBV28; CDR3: CASRQGGDQPQHF
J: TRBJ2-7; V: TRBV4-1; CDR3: CASSQGASYEQYF
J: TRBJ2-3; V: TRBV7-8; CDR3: CASKLAGGAQYF
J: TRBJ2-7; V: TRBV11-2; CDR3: CASSLNFYEQYF
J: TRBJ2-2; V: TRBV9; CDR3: CASSVSHYTGELFF
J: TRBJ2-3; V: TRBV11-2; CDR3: CASSLVGGIGTDTQYF
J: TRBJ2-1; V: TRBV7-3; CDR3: CASSLLAISSYNEQFF
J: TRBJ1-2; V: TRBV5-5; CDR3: CASSHGQGDYGYTF
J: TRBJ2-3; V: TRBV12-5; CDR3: CASGLAASTDTQYF
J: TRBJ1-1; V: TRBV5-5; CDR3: CASSLPGGMNTEAFF
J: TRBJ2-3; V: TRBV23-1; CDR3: CASSQFRAGVGDTQYF
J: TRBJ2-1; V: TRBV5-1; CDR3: CASSSWTSGKYNEQFF
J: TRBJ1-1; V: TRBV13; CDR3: CASSLRVHTEAFF
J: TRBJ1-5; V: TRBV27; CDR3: CASSLRGNQPQHF
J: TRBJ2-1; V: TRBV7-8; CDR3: CASSQGLAFYNEQFF
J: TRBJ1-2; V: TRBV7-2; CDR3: CASNSLLYGYTF
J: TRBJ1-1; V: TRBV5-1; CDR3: CASSVTGSDTEAFF
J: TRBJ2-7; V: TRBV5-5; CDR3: CASRADGGYEQYF
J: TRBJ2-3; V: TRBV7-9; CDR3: CASSSRGRGATDTQYF
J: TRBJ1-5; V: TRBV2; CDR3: CASTPVGGNQPQHF
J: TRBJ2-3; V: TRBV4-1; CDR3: CASSPLASPRTDTQYF
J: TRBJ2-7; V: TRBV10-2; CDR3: CASSFSVYEQYF
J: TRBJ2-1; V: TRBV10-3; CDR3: CAISERGEQFF
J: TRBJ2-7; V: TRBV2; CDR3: CASSSRDRVIEQYF
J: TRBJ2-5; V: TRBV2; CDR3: CASSGTGKETQYF
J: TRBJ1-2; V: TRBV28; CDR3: CASSFALEGFNYGYTF
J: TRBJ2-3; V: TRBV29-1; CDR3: CSVRRGSTDTQYF
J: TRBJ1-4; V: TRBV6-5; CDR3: CASSPSQANEKLFF
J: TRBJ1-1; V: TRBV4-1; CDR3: CASSQDRGVGAFF
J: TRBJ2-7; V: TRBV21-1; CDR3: CASSTIRQGYEQYF
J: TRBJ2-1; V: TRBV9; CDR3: CASSVQPPGNEQFF
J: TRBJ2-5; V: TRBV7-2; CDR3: CASSPGTVGQETQYF
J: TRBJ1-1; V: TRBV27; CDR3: CASSLSGGWITEAFF
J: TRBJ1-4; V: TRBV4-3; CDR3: CASSQAVRGEKLFF
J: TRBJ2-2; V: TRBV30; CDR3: CAWKAGGTGSTGELFF
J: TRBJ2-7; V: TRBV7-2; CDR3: CASSYVPDEQYF
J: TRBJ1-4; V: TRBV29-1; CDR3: CSGGLGANEKLFF
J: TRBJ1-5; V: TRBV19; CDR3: CASSTNRAGSQPQHF
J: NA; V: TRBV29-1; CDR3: CSVEGTSDHYEQYF
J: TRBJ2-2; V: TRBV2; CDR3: CASSESRQGITGELFF
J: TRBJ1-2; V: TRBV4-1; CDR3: CASSQEEASYGYTF
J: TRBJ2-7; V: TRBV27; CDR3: CASSWSQGAWTYEQYF
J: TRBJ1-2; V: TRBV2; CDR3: CASSVLRQGTNYGYTF
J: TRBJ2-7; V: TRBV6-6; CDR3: CASSYSAREGTYEQYF
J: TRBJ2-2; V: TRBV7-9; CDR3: CASSVTGTTGELFF